A single sample gave rise to the 30 T cell receptor beta chains below, sequenced in a study of blood T cell repertoires in COVID-19. Some clones are missing from TCRdb's copy, which holds only in-frame ones; the method was immunoSEQ multiplex PCR. The sample yields about 220,000 clones, about 88% seen once. The sample was peripheral blood. The receptor set was obtained from a man aged 40-50 years with active or convalescent COVID-19.

J is TRBJ1-2 and V is TRBV30; weak D call: TRBD1 (5 bases). There are 14 residues in the CDR3. V was cut by 2 bases and J by 1 base, with 11 bases left in between. The germline V gene has CDR1 GTSNPN and CDR2 SVGIG (reference sequence). The CDR3 DNA reads as TGTGCCTGGAGTCTGCTGGACATTAACTATGGCTACACCTTC. It codes for CAWSLLDINYGYTF.

A single count supports this clone. The V gene is TRBV5-1, the J gene TRBJ2-7; TRBD1 might be the D (6 bases). The CDR3 covers 15 residues. V was trimmed by 4 bases and J by 1 base, leaving 15 bases between them. Per germline, CDR1 SGHRS and CDR2 YFSETQ. The chain's CDR3 is CASSQDSHHSYEQYF. CDR3 in DNA: TGCGCCAGCAGCCAGGACAGCCACCATTCCTACGAGCAGTACTTC.

In its sample, this clone was seen once. The J gene is TRBJ2-3, the V gene TRBV6-5, with TRBD1 as a possible D gene (5 bases). The V gene's germline CDR1 is MNHEY and CDR2 SVGAGI. The CDR3 is made up of 14 amino acids. Trimming removed 8 bases at V and 0 bases at J, with 12 bases between. CDR3: CASAWTTSTDTQYF. The CDR3 DNA follows: TGTGCCAGCGCCTGGACAACTAGCACAGATACGCAGTATTTT.

V gene TRBV28 combines with J gene TRBJ2-7, with 7 bases fitting TRBD1. Per the germline V gene, CDR1 is MDHEN and CDR2 is SYDVKM. This CDR3 has 14 residues. Trimming removed 6 bases from V and 7 bases from J; junction bases left unmatched: 12. CDR3 protein: CASRGTAYDYEQYF. DNA of the CDR3: TGTGCCAGCAGGGGGACAGCCTACGATTATGAGCAGTACTTC. The entire variable domain, with the rest obtained from reference TRBV28 and TRBJ2-7, is as follows: DVKVTQSSRYLVKRTGEKVFLECVQDMDHENMFWYRQDPGLGLRLIYFSYDVKMKEKGDIPEGYSVSREKKERFSLILESASTNQTSMYLCASRGTAYDYEQYFGPGTRLTVT.

This rearrangement joins TRBV9 to TRBJ1-2; TRBD1 matches 7 bases. V was clipped by 3 bases and J by 5 bases; unmatched bases: 4. Germline CDR1 reads SGDLS; CDR2 reads YYNGEE. The CDR3 covers 13 residues. The CDR3, as DNA: TGTGCCAGCAGCGAGGGGGCAAGGTATGGCTACACCTTC. Its translation: CASSEGARYGYTF.

The chain combines TRBV11-2 with TRBJ1-4, with TRBD1 matching over 8 bases. The CDR3 loop spans 15 amino acids. The germline gives CDR1 SGHAT, CDR2 FQNNGV. V gave up 0 bases and J gave up 6 bases; unmatched junction bases: 3. The CDR3 here is CASSLEAGGDEKLFF. The CDR3 coding sequence is TGTGCCAGCAGCTTAGAGGCAGGGGGCGATGAAAAACTGTTTTTT. The variable domain in full, with the rest retrieved from reference TRBV11-2 and TRBJ1-4, is EAGVAQSPRYKIIEKRQSVAFWCNPISGHATLYWYQQILGQGPKLLIQFQNNGVVDDSQLPKDRFSAERLKGVDSTLKIQPAKLEDSAVYLCASSLEAGGDEKLFFGSGTQLSVL.

V gene TRBV21-1 combines with J gene TRBJ1-5. TRBV21-1 is a known pseudogene. The CDR3 runs to 15 residues. DNA of the CDR3: TGTGCCAGCAGCAAAATACTTTATAGCAATCAGCCCCAGCATTTT. Residues: CASSKILYSNQPQHF.

The chain joins TRBV27 to TRBJ1-2; the D gene is possibly TRBD1 (6 bases). The germline V and J ends were trimmed by 6 bases and 2 bases, with 7 bases remaining between them. The CDR3 consists of 12 residues. Germline V lookup: CDR1 MNHEY, CDR2 SMNVEV (reference sequence). This CDR3 is CASSTGNYGYTF. CDR3 bases: TGTGCCAGCAGCACAGGGAACTATGGCTACACCTTC.

This chain links TRBV5-6 with TRBJ2-1; D might be TRBD1 (5 bases). The CDR3 totals 15 residues. V lost 0 bases and J 0 bases, leaving 7 bases between the germline ends. The germline gives CDR1 SGHDT, CDR2 YYEEEE. The CDR3 sequence: CASSLGQGSYNEQFF. The CDR3 DNA is TGTGCCAGCAGCTTGGGGCAGGGCTCCTACAATGAGCAGTTCTTC.

The rearrangement links TRBV28 to TRBJ2-5; a possible D gene is TRBD1 (7 bases). This CDR3 comprises 15 residues. Per germline, CDR1 MDHEN and CDR2 SYDVKM. The V gene lost 7 bases and the J gene lost 0 bases, with 15 bases spanning the gap. The CDR3 DNA reads as TGTGCCAGCATATCGACAGGGAGGTACCAAGAGACCCAGTACTTC. The encoded protein is CASISTGRYQETQYF.

V and J are TRBV25-1 and TRBJ2-2; possible D gene TRBD1, 6 bases. Trimming cost V 2 bases and J 3 bases, with 13 bases left between them. This CDR3 region has 16 residues. Germline lookup yields CDR1 MGHDK and CDR2 SYGVNS. CDR3 residues: CASSEGVGAYTGELFF. In nucleotides, the CDR3 is TGTGCCAGCAGTGAAGGCGTGGGGGCCTACACCGGGGAGCTGTTTTTT.

The CDR3 here is CASSVPPGRSNQPQHF. The CDR3 DNA follows: TGTGCCAGTAGCGTACCGCCAGGTCGGAGCAATCAGCCCCAGCATTTT. The chain carries TRBV19 and TRBJ1-5; no firm D call. Germline CDR1 LNHDA, CDR2 SQIVND (reference sequence). Trimming stripped 6 bases from V and 1 base from J, with 16 bases between. The CDR3 has 16 amino acids.

J is TRBJ1-2 and V is TRBV23-1, with 7 positions matching TRBD1. TRBV23-1 carries the ORF label, with uncertain function. V dropped 0 bases and J dropped 1; count of bases not matched to a gene: 11. CDR3 length equals 18 residues. Here the CDR3 reads CASSQSSKGAKNNYGYTF. The DNA for the CDR3 is TGCGCCAGCAGTCAATCATCTAAGGGGGCGAAGAATAACTATGGCTACACCTTC.

The chain carries TRBV7-6 and TRBJ2-7; the match to TRBD1 covers 7 bases. J lost 1 base, V lost 3 bases, and 12 bases had no gene match. The germline gives CDR1 SGHVS, CDR2 FNYEAQ. The CDR3 totals 17 residues. CDR3 in DNA: TGTGCCAGCAGCTTTAGGGGTCCCGGGACAGCTTCCTACGAGCAGTACTTC. Translating it yields CASSFRGPGTASYEQYF.

The chain has TRBV12-5 and TRBJ2-7; TRBD1 agrees at 7 bases. From germline, CDR1 is LGHNT and CDR2 FRNRAP. This CDR3 spans 16 amino acids. The V and J ends lost 3 bases and 2 bases, in that order; junction bases with no gene match: 10. This chain's CDR3 is CASGFHSLDRTYEQYF. In DNA form, the CDR3 reads TGTGCTAGTGGTTTTCATTCTCTGGACAGGACCTACGAGCAGTACTTC.

The chain joins TRBV4-1 to TRBJ2-7; possibly TRBD1 for D (5 bases). CDR1 is MGHRA and CDR2 is YSYEKL in the germline V gene. V was trimmed by 1 base and J by 2 bases, leaving 15 bases between them. The CDR3 length is 16 residues. The CDR3 DNA reads TGCGCCAGCAGCCAAGGACAGAGCAATTCTCCCTACGAGCAGTACTTC. Protein product: CASSQGQSNSPYEQYF.

The rearrangement links TRBV18 to TRBJ1-2; no definite D call. V was cut by 0 bases and J by 2 bases, with 7 bases left in between. Germline CDR1 reads KGHSH; CDR2 reads LQKENI. The CDR3 has 14 amino acids. Written as DNA, the CDR3 is TGTGCCAGCTCACCACCGCCGGGGAACTATGGCTACACCTTC. Encoded protein: CASSPPPGNYGYTF.

The rearrangement links TRBV9 to TRBJ2-3; 7 nucleotides align to TRBD2. The germline V gene encodes CDR1 SGDLS and CDR2 YYNGEE. The junction had 4 bases not matched to a gene; V was cut back by 3 bases and J by 0 bases. The CDR3 is 15 residues long. The CDR3 loop is CASSGDYTSTDTQYF. The CDR3 region has the DNA TGTGCCAGCAGCGGGGACTACACGAGCACAGATACGCAGTATTTT.

CDR3 region: CASSPRGTGTEAFF. The CDR3 DNA follows: TGTGCCAGTAGTCCCCGAGGCACGGGAACTGAAGCTTTCTTT. The chain links TRBV19 to TRBJ1-1; D call uncertain. The CDR3 length is 14 residues. The V and J ends lost 5 bases and 5 bases respectively, with 15 bases between them. The germline gives CDR1 LNHDA, CDR2 SQIVND (reference sequence).

The chain recombines TRBV5-1 with TRBJ1-3; D uncertain. Trimming removed 5 bases at V and 0 bases at J, with 9 bases between. CDR1 is SGHRS and CDR2 is YFSETQ in the germline V gene. The CDR3 spans 14 residues. DNA of the CDR3: TGCGCCAGCAGTCCTGGGAGCTCTGGAAACACCATATATTTT. This gives the protein CASSPGSSGNTIYF.

The V call is TRBV6-5, the J call TRBJ1-3, with D perhaps TRBD1 (5 bases). Germline lookup yields CDR1 MNHEY and CDR2 SVGAGI. The CDR3 extends over 14 amino acids. Deletions cut 6 bases from V and 8 bases from J, with 17 bases between. CDR3 residues: CASSLDGGGDTIYF. CDR3 DNA: TGTGCCAGCAGCCTCGACGGGGGGGGTGACACCATATATTTT.

The chain is built from TRBV19 and TRBJ2-5; 7 bases align to TRBD2. CDR3 length: 16 amino acids. Germline V gene lookup returns CDR1 LNHDA and CDR2 SQIVND (reference sequence). V lost 3 bases and J lost 0; bases outside the gene matches: 7. The CDR3 bases are TGTGCCAGTAGTATTGGAGGGCGGGGGAACCAAGAGACCCAGTACTTC. It encodes CASSIGGRGNQETQYF.

V usage is TRBV3-1 (or the pseudogene TRBV3-2) and J usage is TRBJ2-7; the match to TRBD2 covers 11 bases. The length of the CDR3 is 19 residues. CDR1 and CDR2 (germline): LGHDT, YNNKEL (reference sequence). Trimming removed 4 bases from V and 2 bases from J; junction bases left unmatched: 16. The CDR3 here is CASSRGGPGLAAVTYEQYF. The CDR3 coding sequence is TGTGCCAGCAGCCGAGGGGGACCGGGACTAGCGGCCGTCACCTACGAGCAGTACTTC.

The V call is TRBV5-1, the J call TRBJ2-5, with TRBD2 identical over 15 bases. After removal of 5 bases from V and 5 bases from J, the junction contained 4 bases not matched to a gene. Germline V gene lookup returns CDR1 SGHRS and CDR2 YFSETQ. This CDR3 has 15 residues. CDR3 in DNA: TGCGCCAGCAGACCCGGGACTAGCGGGAGGGAGACCCAGTACTTC. Residues: CASRPGTSGRETQYF.

The rearrangement joins TRBV30 to TRBJ1-4; 11 bases map to TRBD1. The CDR3 is 16 residues long. With 1 base clipped from V and 6 bases from J, the junction kept 7 bases outside the gene matches. Germline V CDR1 and CDR2: GTSNPN, SVGIG (reference sequence). Written as DNA, the CDR3 is TGTGCCTGGAGTGCCGGGACAGGGGGTCGAGATGAAAAACTGTTTTTT. Its protein product is CAWSAGTGGRDEKLFF.

The V gene is TRBV5-4, the J gene TRBJ1-1; D call uncertain. V lost 1 base, J lost 0 bases, and 7 bases lay in between. Germline lookup yields CDR1 SGHNT and CDR2 YYREEE (reference sequence). This CDR3 contains 14 residues. CDR3 in DNA: TGTGCCAGCAGCTTGCTGGGCTTGAACACTGAAGCTTTCTTT. Amino acids: CASSLLGLNTEAFF.

The V and J genes are TRBV14 and TRBJ1-6; D uncertain. Trimming pared 0 bases from V and 8 bases from J, leaving 11 bases between. The CDR3 consists of 15 residues. Germline CDR1 and CDR2: SGHDN and FVKESK. CDR3 nucleotide sequence: TGTGCCAGCAGCCAAGAACGAGTCCGGTATTCACCCCTCCACTTT. Amino acid sequence: CASSQERVRYSPLHF.

The genes are TRBV19 and TRBJ1-2; D uncertain. The V end was cut by 3 bases, the J end by 1 base, with 9 bases between. Germline V lookup: CDR1 LNHDA, CDR2 SQIVND (reference sequence). This CDR3 spans 14 amino acids. The DNA for the CDR3 is TGTGCCAGTAGTATTACCGGGATTAACTATGGCTACACCTTC. Amino acid sequence: CASSITGINYGYTF.

V usage is TRBV30 and J usage is TRBJ1-5, with a possible D match to TRBD1 (6 bases). This CDR3 has 13 amino acids. V dropped 4 bases and J dropped 3 bases, with 10 bases sitting between them. Germline V gene lookup returns CDR1 GTSNPN and CDR2 SVGIG (reference sequence). CDR3 bases: TGTGCCTGGAACTCAGGGGACAATCAGCCCCAGCATTTT. This sequence encodes CAWNSGDNQPQHF.

The chain employs TRBV3-1 (or the pseudogene TRBV3-2) and TRBJ2-3; 8 nucleotides agree with TRBD1. Germline loops: CDR1 LGHDT, CDR2 YNNKEL (reference sequence). After removal of 6 bases from V and 8 bases from J, the junction contained 7 bases not matched to a gene. There are 13 residues in the CDR3. The CDR3 DNA is TGTGCCAGCAGTCGACAGGGGACGGGTACGCAGTATTTT. Encoded protein: CASSRQGTGTQYF.